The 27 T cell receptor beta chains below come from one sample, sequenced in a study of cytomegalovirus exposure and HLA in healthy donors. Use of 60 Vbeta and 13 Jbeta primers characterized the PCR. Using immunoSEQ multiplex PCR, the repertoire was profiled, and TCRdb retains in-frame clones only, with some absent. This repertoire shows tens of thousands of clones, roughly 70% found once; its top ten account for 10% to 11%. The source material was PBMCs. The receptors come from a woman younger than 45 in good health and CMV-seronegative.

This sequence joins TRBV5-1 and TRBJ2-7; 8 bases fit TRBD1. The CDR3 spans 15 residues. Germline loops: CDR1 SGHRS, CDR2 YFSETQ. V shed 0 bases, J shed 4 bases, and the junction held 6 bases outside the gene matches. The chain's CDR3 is CASSLGRTGKYEQYF. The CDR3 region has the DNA TGCGCCAGCAGCTTGGGTCGGACAGGGAAATACGAGCAGTACTTC.

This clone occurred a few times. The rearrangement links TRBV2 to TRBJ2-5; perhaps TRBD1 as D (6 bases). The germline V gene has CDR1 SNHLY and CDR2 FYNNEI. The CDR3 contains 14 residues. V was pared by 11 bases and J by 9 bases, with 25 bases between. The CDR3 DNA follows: TGTGCCGCCTCCGGGACACCCATCGGATGGGCCCAGTACTTC. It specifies CAASGTPIGWAQYF.

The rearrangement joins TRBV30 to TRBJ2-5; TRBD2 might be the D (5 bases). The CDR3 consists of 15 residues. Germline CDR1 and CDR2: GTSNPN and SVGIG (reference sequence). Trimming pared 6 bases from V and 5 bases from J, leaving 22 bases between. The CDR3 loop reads CACQARESPRETQYF. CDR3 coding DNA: TGTGCCTGCCAGGCAAGGGAGTCCCCCAGGGAGACCCAGTACTTC.

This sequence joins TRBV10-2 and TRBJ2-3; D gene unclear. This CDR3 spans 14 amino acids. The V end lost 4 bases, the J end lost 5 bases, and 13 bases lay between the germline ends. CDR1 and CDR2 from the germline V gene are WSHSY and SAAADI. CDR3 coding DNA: TGCGCCAGCAGTGTCTCAGGTCTGAAAGATACGCAGTATTTT. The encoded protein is CASSVSGLKDTQYF.

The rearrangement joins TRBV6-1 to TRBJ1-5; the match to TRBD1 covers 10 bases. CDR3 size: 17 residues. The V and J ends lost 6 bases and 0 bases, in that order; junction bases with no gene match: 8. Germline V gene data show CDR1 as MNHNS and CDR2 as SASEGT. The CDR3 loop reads CASRESGQGNSNQPQHF. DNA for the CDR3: TGTGCCAGCAGGGAATCGGGACAGGGGAATAGCAATCAGCCCCAGCATTTT.

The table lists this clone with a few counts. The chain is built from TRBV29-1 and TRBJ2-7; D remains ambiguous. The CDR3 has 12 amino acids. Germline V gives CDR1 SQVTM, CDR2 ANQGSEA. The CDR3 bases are TGCAGTGCTGAACTACTTAGTGGCGAGCAGTACTTC. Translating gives CSAELLSGEQYF.

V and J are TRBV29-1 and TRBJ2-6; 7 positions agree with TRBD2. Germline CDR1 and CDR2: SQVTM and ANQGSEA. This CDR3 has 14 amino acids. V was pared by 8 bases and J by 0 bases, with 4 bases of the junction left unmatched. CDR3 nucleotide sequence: TGCAGCACCCGCGGGAGCTCTGGGGCCAACGTCCTGACTTTC. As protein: CSTRGSSGANVLTF.

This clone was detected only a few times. The CDR3 is CASSRTGQGGGVSYEQYF. Here the CDR3 DNA reads TGCGCCAGCAGCCGCACGGGACAGGGAGGGGGGGTCTCCTACGAGCAGTACTTC. V and J are TRBV4-1 and TRBJ2-7; 9 bases map to TRBD1. Per the germline V gene, CDR1 is MGHRA and CDR2 is YSYEKL. The CDR3 is 18 residues long. With V trimmed by 4 bases and J by 0 bases, 13 bases remained unmatched.

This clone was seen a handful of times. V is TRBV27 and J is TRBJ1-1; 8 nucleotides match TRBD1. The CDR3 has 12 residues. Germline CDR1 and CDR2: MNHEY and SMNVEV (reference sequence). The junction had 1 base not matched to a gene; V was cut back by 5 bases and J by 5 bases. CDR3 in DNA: TGTGCCAGCAGTCGACAGGGGACTGAAGCTTTCTTT. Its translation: CASSRQGTEAFF.

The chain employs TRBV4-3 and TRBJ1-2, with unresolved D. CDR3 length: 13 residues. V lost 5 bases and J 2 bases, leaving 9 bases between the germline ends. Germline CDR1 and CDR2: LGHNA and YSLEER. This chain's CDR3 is CASSSTGNYGYTF. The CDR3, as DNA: TGCGCCAGCAGCTCGACCGGGAACTATGGCTACACCTTC.

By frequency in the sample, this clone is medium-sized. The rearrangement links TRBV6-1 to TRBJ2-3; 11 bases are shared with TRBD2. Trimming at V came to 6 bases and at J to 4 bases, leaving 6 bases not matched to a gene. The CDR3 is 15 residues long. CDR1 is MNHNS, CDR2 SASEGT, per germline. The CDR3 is CASSATSGGPDTQYF. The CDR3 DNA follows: TGTGCCAGCAGCGCCACTAGCGGGGGTCCAGATACGCAGTATTTT.

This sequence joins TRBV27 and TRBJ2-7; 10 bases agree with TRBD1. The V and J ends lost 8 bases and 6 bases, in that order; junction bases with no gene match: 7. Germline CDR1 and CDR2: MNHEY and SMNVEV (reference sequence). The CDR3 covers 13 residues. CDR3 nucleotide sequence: TGTGCCAGCTCGGGACAGGGGAAAGGCGAGCAGTACTTC. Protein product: CASSGQGKGEQYF.

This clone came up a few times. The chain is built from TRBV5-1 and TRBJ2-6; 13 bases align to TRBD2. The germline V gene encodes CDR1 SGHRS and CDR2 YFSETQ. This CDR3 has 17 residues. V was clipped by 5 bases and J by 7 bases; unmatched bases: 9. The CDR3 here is CASRPGLAGLFANVLTF. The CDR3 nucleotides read TGCGCCAGCAGACCGGGACTAGCGGGGCTGTTCGCCAACGTCCTGACTTTC.

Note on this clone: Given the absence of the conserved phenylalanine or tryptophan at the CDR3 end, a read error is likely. The CDR3: CAWRLRGGSGYTL. CDR3 nucleotide sequence: TGTGCCTGGAGGCTGAGAGGGGGAAGCGGCTACACCCTC. The chain has TRBV30 and TRBJ1-2, with D possibly matching TRBD1 (6 bases). V dropped 3 bases and J dropped 8 bases, with 16 bases sitting between them. The V gene's germline CDR1 is GTSNPN and CDR2 SVGIG (reference sequence). The CDR3 runs to 13 residues.

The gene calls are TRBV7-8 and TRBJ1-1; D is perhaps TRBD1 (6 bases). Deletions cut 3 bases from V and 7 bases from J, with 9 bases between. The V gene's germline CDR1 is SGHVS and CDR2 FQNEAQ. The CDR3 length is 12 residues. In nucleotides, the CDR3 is TGTGCCAGCAGCTTGACAGGAAATGAAGCTTTCTTT. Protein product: CASSLTGNEAFF.

CDR3 bases: TGTGCCAGCAGTGAAGATAGCGGGGAGCTGTTTTTT. The encoded protein is CASSEDSGELFF. V gene TRBV6-1 combines with J gene TRBJ2-2; D gene ambiguous. Germline CDR1 and CDR2: MNHNS and SASEGT. The length of the CDR3 is 12 residues. Trimming took off 1 base at V and 7 bases at J, with 4 bases between the two ends.

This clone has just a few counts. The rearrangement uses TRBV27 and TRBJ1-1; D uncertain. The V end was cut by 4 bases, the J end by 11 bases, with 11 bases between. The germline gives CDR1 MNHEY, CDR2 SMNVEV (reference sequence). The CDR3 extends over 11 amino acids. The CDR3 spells CASSYAPRAFF. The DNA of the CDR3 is TGTGCCAGCAGTTATGCCCCGCGGGCTTTCTTT.

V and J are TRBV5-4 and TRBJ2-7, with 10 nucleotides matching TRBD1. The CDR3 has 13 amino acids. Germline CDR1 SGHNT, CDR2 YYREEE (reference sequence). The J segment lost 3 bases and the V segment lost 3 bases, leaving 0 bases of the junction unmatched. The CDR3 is CASSWTGGYEQYF. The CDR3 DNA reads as TGTGCCAGCAGCTGGACAGGGGGCTACGAGCAGTACTTC.

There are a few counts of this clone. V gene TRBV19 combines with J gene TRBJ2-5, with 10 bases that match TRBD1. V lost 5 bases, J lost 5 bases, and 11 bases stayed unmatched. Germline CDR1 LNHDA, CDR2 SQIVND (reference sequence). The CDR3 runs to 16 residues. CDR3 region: CASSSRGTGDSETQYF. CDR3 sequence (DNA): TGTGCCAGTAGTTCACGGGGGACAGGGGATTCGGAGACCCAGTACTTC.

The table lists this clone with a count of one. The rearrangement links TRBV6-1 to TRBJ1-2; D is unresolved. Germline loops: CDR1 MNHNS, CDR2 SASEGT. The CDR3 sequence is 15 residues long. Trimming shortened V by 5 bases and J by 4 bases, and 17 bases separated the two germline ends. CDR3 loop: CASSPEYTEFYGYTF. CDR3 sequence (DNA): TGTGCCAGCAGTCCCGAATACACAGAATTCTATGGCTACACCTTC.

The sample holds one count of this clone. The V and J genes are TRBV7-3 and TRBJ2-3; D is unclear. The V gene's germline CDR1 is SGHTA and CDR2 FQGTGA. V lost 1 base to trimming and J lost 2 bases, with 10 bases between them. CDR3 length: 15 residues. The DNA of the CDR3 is TGTGCCAGCAGCTTAAGGCCCATACCCACAGATACGCAGTATTTT. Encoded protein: CASSLRPIPTDTQYF.

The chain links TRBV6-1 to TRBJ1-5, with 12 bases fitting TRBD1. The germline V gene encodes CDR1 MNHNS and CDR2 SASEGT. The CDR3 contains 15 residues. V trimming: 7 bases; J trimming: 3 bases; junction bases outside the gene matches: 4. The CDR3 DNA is TGTGCCAGCAAGGGACAGGGGGCGGTCAATCAGCCCCAGCATTTT. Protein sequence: CASKGQGAVNQPQHF.

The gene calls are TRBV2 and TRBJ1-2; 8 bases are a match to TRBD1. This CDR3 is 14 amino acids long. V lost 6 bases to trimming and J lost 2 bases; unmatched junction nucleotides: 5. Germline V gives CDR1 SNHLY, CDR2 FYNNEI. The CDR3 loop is CASSPDRVNYGYTF. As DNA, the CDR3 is TGTGCCAGCAGCCCGGACAGGGTCAACTATGGCTACACCTTC.

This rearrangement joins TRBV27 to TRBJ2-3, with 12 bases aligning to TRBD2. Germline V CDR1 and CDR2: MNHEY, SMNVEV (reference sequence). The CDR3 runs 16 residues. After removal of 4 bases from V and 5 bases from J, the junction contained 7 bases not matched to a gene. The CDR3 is CASSSPSGGAGDTQYF. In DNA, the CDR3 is TGTGCCAGCAGTTCACCTAGCGGGGGGGCGGGAGATACGCAGTATTTT.

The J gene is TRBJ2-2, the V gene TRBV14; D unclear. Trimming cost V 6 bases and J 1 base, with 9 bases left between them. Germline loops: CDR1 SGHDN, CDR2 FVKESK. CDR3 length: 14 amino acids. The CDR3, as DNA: TGTGCCAGCAGGAAACAACAGAACACCGGGGAGCTGTTTTTT. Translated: CASRKQQNTGELFF.

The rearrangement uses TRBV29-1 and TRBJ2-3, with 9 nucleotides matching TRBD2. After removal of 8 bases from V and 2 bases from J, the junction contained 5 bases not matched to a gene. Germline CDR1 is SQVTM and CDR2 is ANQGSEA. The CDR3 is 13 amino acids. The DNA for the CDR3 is TGCAGCCTTAGCGGGGGACCCACAGATACGCAGTATTTT. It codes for CSLSGGPTDTQYF.

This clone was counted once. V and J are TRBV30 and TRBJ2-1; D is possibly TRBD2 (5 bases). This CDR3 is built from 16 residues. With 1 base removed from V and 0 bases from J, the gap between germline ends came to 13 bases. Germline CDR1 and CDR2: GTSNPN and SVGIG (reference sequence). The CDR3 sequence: CAWSDSSRDSYNEQFF. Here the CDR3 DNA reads TGTGCCTGGAGTGACTCGAGCCGGGACTCCTACAATGAGCAGTTCTTC.